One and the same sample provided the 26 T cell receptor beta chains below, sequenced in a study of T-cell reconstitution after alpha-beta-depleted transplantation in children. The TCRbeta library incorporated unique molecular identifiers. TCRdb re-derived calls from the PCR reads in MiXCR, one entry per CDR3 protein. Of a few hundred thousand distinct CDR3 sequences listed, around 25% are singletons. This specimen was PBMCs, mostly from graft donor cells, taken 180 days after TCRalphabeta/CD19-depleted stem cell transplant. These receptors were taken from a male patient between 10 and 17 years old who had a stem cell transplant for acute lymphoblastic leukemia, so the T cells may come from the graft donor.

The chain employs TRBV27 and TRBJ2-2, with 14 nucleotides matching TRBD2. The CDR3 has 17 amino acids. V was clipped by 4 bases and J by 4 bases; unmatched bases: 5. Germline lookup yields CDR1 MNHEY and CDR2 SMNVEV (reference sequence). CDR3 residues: CASSYRTSGRRTGELFF. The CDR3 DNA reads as TGTGCCAGCAGTTATCGGACTAGCGGGAGGCGCACCGGGGAGCTGTTTTTT.

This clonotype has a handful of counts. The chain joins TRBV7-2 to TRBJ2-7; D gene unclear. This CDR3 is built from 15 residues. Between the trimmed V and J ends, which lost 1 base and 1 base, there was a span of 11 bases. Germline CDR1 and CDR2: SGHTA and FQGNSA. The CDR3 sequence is CASSLGWADSYEQYF. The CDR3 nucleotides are TGTGCCAGCAGCTTAGGTTGGGCGGATTCCTACGAGCAGTACTTC.

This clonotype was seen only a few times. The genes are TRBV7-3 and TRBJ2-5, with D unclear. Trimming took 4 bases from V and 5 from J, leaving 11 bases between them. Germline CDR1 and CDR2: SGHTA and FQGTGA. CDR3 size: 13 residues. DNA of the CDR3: TGTGCCAGCAGCTCCCTGGGGATGGAGACCCAGTACTTC. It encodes CASSSLGMETQYF.

CDR3 region: CSVVGTGNSYEQYF. CDR3 DNA sequence: TGCAGCGTAGTGGGGACAGGGAATAGCTACGAGCAGTACTTC. The V gene is TRBV29-1, the J gene TRBJ2-7; TRBD1 aligns across 9 bases. CDR1 and CDR2 from the germline V gene are SQVTM and ANQGSEA. After removal of 6 bases from V and 3 bases from J, the junction contained 9 bases not matched to a gene. The CDR3 sequence is 14 residues long.

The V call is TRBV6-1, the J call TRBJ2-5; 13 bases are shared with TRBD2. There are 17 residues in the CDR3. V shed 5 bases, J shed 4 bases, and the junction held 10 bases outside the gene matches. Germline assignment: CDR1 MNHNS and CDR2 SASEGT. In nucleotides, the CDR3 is TGTGCCAGCAGTACGAGGACTAGCGGGAGAAGGGGAGAGACCCAGTACTTC. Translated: CASSTRTSGRRGETQYF.

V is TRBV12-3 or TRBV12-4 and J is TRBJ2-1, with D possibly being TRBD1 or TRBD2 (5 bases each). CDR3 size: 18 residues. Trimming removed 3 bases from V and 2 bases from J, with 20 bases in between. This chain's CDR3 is CASSFTQSWGITYNEQFF. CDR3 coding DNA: TGTGCCAGCAGTTTTACGCAGTCTTGGGGGATAACCTACAATGAGCAGTTCTTC.

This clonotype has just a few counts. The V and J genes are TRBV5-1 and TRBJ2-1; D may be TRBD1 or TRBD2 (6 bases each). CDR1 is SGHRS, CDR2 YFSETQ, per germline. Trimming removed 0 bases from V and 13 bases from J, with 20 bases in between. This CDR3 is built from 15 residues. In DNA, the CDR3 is TGCGCCAGCAGCTTGGCCCTTGAGGGGTGGGGGGCCCAGTTCTTC. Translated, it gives CASSLALEGWGAQFF.

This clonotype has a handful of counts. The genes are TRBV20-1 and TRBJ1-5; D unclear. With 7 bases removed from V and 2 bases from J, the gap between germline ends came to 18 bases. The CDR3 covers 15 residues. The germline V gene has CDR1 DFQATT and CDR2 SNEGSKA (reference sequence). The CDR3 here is CSVHRGGSGNQPQHF. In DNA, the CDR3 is TGCAGTGTTCACCGGGGAGGGTCGGGCAATCAGCCCCAGCATTTT.

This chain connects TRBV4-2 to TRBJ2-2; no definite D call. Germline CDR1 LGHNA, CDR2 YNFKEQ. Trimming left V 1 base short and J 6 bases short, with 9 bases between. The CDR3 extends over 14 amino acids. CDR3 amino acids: CASSQVDTSGELFF. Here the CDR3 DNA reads TGTGCCAGCAGCCAAGTGGATACCTCCGGGGAGCTGTTTTTT.

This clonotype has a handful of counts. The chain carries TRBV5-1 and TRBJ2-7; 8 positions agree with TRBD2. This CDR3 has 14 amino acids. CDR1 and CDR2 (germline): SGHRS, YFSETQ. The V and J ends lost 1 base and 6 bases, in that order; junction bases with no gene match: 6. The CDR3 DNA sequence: TGCGCCAGCAGCTTGCTGGCGGGAGGAGGCGAGCAGTACTTC. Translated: CASSLLAGGGEQYF. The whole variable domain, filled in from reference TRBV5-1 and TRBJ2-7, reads KAGVTQTPRYLIKTRGQQVTLSCSPISGHRSVSWYQQTPGQGLQFLFEYFSETQRNKGNFPGRFSGRQFSNSRSEMNVSTLELGDSALYLCASSLLAGGGEQYFGPGTRLTVT.

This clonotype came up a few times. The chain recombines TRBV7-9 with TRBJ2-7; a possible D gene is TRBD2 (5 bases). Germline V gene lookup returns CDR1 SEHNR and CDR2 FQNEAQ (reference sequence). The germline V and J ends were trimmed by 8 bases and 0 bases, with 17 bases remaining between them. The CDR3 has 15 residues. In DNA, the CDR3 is TGTGCCAGCTGTATGTCAGGAGCGGTCTCCTACGAGCAGTACTTC. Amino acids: CASCMSGAVSYEQYF.

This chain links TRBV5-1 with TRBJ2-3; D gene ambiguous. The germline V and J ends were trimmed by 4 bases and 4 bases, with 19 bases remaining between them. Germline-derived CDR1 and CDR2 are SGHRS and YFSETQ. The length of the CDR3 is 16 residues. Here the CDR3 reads CASSQNPGRSSDTQYF. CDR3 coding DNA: TGCGCCAGCAGCCAAAACCCGGGCAGATCCTCAGATACGCAGTATTTT.

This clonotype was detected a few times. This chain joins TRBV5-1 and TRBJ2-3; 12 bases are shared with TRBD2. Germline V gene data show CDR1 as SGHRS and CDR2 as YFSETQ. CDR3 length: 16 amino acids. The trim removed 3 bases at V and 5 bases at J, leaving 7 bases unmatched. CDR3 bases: TGCGCCAGCAGCTCTCGACTAGCGGGAGTCAGAGATACGCAGTATTTT. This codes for CASSSRLAGVRDTQYF.

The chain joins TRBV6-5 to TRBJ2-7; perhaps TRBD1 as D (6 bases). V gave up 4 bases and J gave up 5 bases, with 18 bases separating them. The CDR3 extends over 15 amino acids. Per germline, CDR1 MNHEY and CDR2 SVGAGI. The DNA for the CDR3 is TGTGCCAGCAGTTCGGATCCCGGGACACTAGACGAGCAGTACTTC. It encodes CASSSDPGTLDEQYF.

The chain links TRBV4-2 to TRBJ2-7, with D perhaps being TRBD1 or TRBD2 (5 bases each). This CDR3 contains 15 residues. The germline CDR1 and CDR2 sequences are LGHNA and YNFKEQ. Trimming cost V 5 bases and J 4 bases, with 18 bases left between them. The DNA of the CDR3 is TGTGCCAGCAGCGAACTACCGGGACGGGCTTACGAGCAGTACTTC. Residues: CASSELPGRAYEQYF.

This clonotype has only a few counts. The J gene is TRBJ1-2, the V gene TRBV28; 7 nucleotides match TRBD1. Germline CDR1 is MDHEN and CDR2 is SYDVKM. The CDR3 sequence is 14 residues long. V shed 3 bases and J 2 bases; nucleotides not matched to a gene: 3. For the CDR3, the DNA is TGTGCCAGCAGTTTCGGGGACAGAAACTATGGCTACACCTTC. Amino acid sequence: CASSFGDRNYGYTF.

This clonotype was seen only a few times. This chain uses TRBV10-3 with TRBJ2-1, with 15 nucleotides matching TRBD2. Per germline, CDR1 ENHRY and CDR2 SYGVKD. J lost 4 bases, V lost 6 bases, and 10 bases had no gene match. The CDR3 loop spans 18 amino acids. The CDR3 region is CAIRKGLAGGLGYNEQFF. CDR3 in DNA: TGTGCCATCAGAAAAGGACTAGCGGGAGGGCTAGGGTACAATGAGCAGTTCTTC.

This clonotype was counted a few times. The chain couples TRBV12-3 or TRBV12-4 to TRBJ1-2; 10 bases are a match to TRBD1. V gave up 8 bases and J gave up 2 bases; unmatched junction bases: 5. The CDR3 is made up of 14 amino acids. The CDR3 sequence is CASGPGQGNYGYTF. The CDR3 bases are TGTGCCAGCGGCCCGGGACAGGGGAACTATGGCTACACCTTC.

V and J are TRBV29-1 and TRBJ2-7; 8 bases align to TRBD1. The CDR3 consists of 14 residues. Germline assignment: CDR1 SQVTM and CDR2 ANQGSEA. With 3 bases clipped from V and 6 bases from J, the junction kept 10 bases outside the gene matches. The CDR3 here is CSVEARGRFGEQYF. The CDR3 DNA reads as TGCAGCGTTGAGGCCAGGGGGCGATTTGGCGAGCAGTACTTC.

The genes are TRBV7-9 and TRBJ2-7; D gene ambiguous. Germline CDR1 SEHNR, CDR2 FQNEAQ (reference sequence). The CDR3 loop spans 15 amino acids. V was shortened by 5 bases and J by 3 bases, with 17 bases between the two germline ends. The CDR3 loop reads CASSPGRVQNYEQYF. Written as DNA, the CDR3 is TGTGCCAGCAGCCCCGGTCGGGTCCAAAACTACGAGCAGTACTTC.

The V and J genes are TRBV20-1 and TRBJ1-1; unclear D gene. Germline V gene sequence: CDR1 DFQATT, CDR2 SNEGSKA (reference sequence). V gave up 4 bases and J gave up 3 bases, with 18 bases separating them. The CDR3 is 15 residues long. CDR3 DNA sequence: TGCAGTGCTAAAAACCCGCCCAGTAAATACACTGAAGCTTTCTTT. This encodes CSAKNPPSKYTEAFF.

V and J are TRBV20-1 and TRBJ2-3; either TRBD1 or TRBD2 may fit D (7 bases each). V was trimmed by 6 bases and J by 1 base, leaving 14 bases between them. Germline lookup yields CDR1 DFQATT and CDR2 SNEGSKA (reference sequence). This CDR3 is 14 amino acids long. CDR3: CSARAGGGTDTQYF. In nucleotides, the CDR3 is TGCAGTGCGCGAGCAGGGGGGGGCACAGATACGCAGTATTTT.

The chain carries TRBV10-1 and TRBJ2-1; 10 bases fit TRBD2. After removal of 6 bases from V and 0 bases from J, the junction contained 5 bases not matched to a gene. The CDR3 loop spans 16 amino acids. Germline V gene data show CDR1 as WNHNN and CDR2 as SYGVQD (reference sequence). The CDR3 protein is CASSRTSGPSYNEQFF. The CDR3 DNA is TGCGCCAGCAGCCGGACTAGCGGTCCCTCCTACAATGAGCAGTTCTTC.

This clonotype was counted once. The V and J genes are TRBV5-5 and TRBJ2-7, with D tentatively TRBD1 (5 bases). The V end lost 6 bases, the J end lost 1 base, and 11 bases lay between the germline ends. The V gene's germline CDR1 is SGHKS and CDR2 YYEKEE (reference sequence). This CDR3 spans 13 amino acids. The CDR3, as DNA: TGTGCCAGCAACGTGCAGGGTTCCTACGAGCAGTACTTC. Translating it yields CASNVQGSYEQYF.

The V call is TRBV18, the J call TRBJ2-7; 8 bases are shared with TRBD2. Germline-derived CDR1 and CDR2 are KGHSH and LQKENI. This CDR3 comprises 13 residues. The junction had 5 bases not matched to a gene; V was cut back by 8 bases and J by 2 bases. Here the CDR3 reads CASTLAEPYEQYF. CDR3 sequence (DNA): TGTGCCAGCACACTAGCGGAGCCCTACGAGCAGTACTTC.

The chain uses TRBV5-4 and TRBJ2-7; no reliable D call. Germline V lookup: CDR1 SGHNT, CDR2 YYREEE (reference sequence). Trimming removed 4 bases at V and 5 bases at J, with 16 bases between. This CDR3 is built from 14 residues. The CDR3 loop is CASSPRPSFDEQYF. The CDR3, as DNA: TGTGCCAGCAGCCCGCGTCCTAGTTTCGACGAGCAGTACTTC.